The next 21 T cell receptor beta chains were all read from a single sample in a study of blood T cell repertoires in COVID-19 (TCRdb year 2020). The library was generated by the immunoSEQ multiplex PCR assay. Here the immuneACCESS table is served through TCRdb, limited to in-frame sequences with V and J called. Missing clones are a known gap in these copies; in checked studies unresolved V genes cover under half, and the rest lacks a known reason. The sample profile shows some 81,000 clones; 90% of them were found once. About 1% of the sample belongs to the ten largest clones. The specimen sequenced was peripheral blood. These receptors all stem from a woman aged 50 to 60 in a cohort sampled during active COVID-19.

J is TRBJ2-7 and V is TRBV5-1; 7 bases align to TRBD1. Germline V gene sequence: CDR1 SGHRS, CDR2 YFSETQ. The CDR3 has 17 residues. The J segment lost 4 bases and the V segment lost 3 bases, leaving 16 bases of the junction unmatched. The CDR3 nucleotides are TGCGCCAGCAGCTCCTCCCCCCTTGTGGGACAGCGTTACGAGCAGTACTTC. Protein sequence: CASSSSPLVGQRYEQYF.

The V and J genes are TRBV3-1 (or the pseudogene TRBV3-2) and TRBJ2-1; the match to TRBD2 covers 10 bases. Germline assignment: CDR1 LGHDT and CDR2 YNNKEL (reference sequence). This CDR3 contains 15 residues. V shed 3 bases, J shed 7 bases, and the junction held 6 bases outside the gene matches. CDR3 sequence reads: CASSHPTSGDNEQFF. CDR3 bases: TGTGCCAGCAGCCATCCTACTAGCGGGGATAATGAGCAGTTCTTC.

J is TRBJ2-1 and V is TRBV7-6, with 10 bases matching TRBD2. Trimming cost V 3 bases and J 8 bases; bases outside gene matches: 7. This CDR3 contains 15 residues. CDR1 and CDR2 from the germline V gene are SGHVS and FNYEAQ. The DNA for the CDR3 is TGTGCCAGCAGCTTGGAAACTAGCGGGGTGGATGAGCAGTTCTTC. This translates into CASSLETSGVDEQFF.

The rearrangement joins TRBV28 to TRBJ1-1; D not certain. CDR1 and CDR2 from the germline V gene are MDHEN and SYDVKM. The CDR3 totals 12 residues. Trimming removed 7 bases from V and 2 bases from J, with 8 bases in between. CDR3 nucleotide sequence: TGTGCCAGCATCATGCGAAACACTGAAGCTTTCTTT. It specifies CASIMRNTEAFF.

The chain joins TRBV18 to TRBJ1-4, with TRBD1 as a possible D gene (6 bases). Trimming left V 2 bases short and J 6 bases short, with 10 bases between. Germline loops: CDR1 KGHSH, CDR2 LQKENI. The CDR3 covers 14 residues. The CDR3 protein is CASSPGGSYEKLFF. In DNA form, the CDR3 reads TGTGCCAGCTCACCAGGGGGCTCGTATGAAAAACTGTTTTTT.

The J gene is TRBJ1-1, the V gene TRBV10-3; TRBD1 might be the D (5 bases). This CDR3 has 12 residues. Per germline, CDR1 ENHRY and CDR2 SYGVKD. The V gene lost 10 bases and the J gene lost 1 base, with 10 bases spanning the gap. The CDR3 region has the DNA TGTGCCACCGAAGACAGGAACACTGAAGCTTTCTTT. Its protein is CATEDRNTEAFF.

The chain is built from TRBV11-2 and TRBJ1-4, with D possibly matching TRBD1 (5 bases). CDR1 is SGHAT, CDR2 FQNNGV, per germline. This CDR3 comprises 14 residues. Trimming took off 1 base at V and 8 bases at J, with 11 bases between the two ends. CDR3 in amino acids: CASSLAGMGEKLFF. CDR3 nucleotides: TGTGCCAGCAGCTTAGCAGGGATGGGGGAAAAACTGTTTTTT. The full variable domain, its missing parts supplied by reference TRBV11-2 and TRBJ1-4, is EAGVAQSPRYKIIEKRQSVAFWCNPISGHATLYWYQQILGQGPKLLIQFQNNGVVDDSQLPKDRFSAERLKGVDSTLKIQPAKLEDSAVYLCASSLAGMGEKLFFGSGTQLSVL.

This sequence joins TRBV28 and TRBJ2-3; D is ambiguous. Germline V lookup: CDR1 MDHEN, CDR2 SYDVKM. This CDR3 has 15 amino acids. Trimming removed 5 bases from V and 0 bases from J, with 12 bases in between. DNA of the CDR3: TGTGCCAGCAGTCCCCCACAGCCTAGCACAGATACGCAGTATTTT. This sequence encodes CASSPPQPSTDTQYF.

V gene TRBV19 combines with J gene TRBJ1-2; TRBD1 agrees at 9 bases. With 5 bases clipped from V and 7 bases from J, the junction kept 11 bases outside the gene matches. The CDR3 covers 15 residues. Germline values: CDR1 LNHDA, CDR2 SQIVND (reference sequence). CDR3 sequence reads: CASSPRDRASSGYTF. The CDR3 DNA follows: TGTGCCAGTAGTCCCAGGGACAGGGCGTCTTCTGGCTACACCTTC.

The chain is built from TRBV5-1 and TRBJ2-1; D uncertain. The germline V gene encodes CDR1 SGHRS and CDR2 YFSETQ. Trimming left V 0 bases short and J 5 bases short, with 9 bases between. The length of the CDR3 is 14 residues. The CDR3 reads CASSLGGPNNEQFF. The CDR3 coding sequence is TGCGCCAGCAGCTTGGGAGGCCCCAACAATGAGCAGTTCTTC.

V gene TRBV30 combines with J gene TRBJ2-7, with D maybe TRBD1 (7 bases). V gave up 3 bases and J gave up 1 base, with 13 bases separating them. Germline CDR1 GTSNPN, CDR2 SVGIG (reference sequence). The length of the CDR3 is 14 residues. The CDR3 loop reads CAWSTQGGSYEQYF. For the CDR3, the DNA is TGTGCCTGGAGCACGCAGGGGGGATCCTACGAGCAGTACTTC.

J is TRBJ1-2 and V is TRBV29-1, with no clear D. This CDR3 contains 12 residues. With 4 bases removed from V and 2 bases from J, the gap between germline ends came to 8 bases. Looked up from germline, CDR1 is SQVTM and CDR2 is ANQGSEA. CDR3 residues: CSVVRQNYGYTF. The CDR3 bases are TGCAGCGTTGTGCGGCAGAACTATGGCTACACCTTC.

The chain joins TRBV9 to TRBJ2-1; TRBD2 agrees at 7 bases. CDR3 length equals 16 residues. Per the germline V gene, CDR1 is SGDLS and CDR2 is YYNGEE. Losses at the gene ends were 3 bases for V and 0 bases for J; bases not matched to a gene: 6. The DNA of the CDR3 is TGTGCCAGCAGCGCCCGCAGCGGGAACTCCTACAATGAGCAGTTCTTC. This translates into CASSARSGNSYNEQFF.

Only one count was recorded for this clone. This sequence joins TRBV18 and TRBJ2-5; TRBD2 agrees at 10 bases. J gave up 6 bases and V 3 bases, and 10 bases lay outside the gene matches. The V gene's germline CDR1 is KGHSH and CDR2 LQKENI. The CDR3 covers 16 residues. The CDR3 loop reads CASSPLLAGEGKTQYF. The CDR3 nucleotides are TGTGCCAGCTCACCGTTGCTAGCGGGAGAGGGGAAGACCCAGTACTTC.

The chain has TRBV29-1 and TRBJ1-2; 7 nucleotides agree with TRBD1. Germline values: CDR1 SQVTM, CDR2 ANQGSEA. The CDR3 length is 15 residues. V gave up 6 bases and J gave up 1 base; unmatched junction bases: 11. The CDR3 sequence is CSVGGSRGFNYGYTF. In nucleotides, the CDR3 is TGCAGCGTCGGAGGTTCCAGGGGGTTTAACTATGGCTACACCTTC.

This chain uses TRBV19 with TRBJ2-5; D unclear. CDR1 and CDR2 (germline): LNHDA, SQIVND (reference sequence). V was pared by 3 bases and J by 2 bases, with 16 bases between. CDR3 size: 16 residues. In DNA, the CDR3 is TGTGCCAGTAGTATTAATAATCTACCCCGGCAAGAGACCCAGTACTTC. Translated: CASSINNLPRQETQYF.

Comment on this clone: This sample includes further DNA sequences coding for the same CDR3. The chain recombines TRBV21-1 with TRBJ1-3. TRBV21-1 is described as a pseudogene. The CDR3 spans 18 residues. CDR3 nucleotides: TGTGCCAGCAGCAAAGATAGGGAGGGTGAGGACTCTGGAAACACCATATATTTT. This encodes CASSKDREGEDSGNTIYF.

The chain has TRBV5-6 and TRBJ1-6; 9 bases align to TRBD1. V was clipped by 3 bases and J by 9 bases; unmatched bases: 4. This CDR3 spans 14 amino acids. Germline V gives CDR1 SGHDT, CDR2 YYEEEE. The DNA for the CDR3 is TGTGCCAGCAGCTCGGGACAGGGCAGTTCACCCCTCCACTTT. As protein: CASSSGQGSSPLHF. Filled out from reference TRBV5-6 and TRBJ1-6, the complete variable domain reads DAGVTQSPTHLIKTRGQQVTLRCSPKSGHDTVSWYQQALGQGPQFIFQYYEEEERQRGNFPDRFSGHQFPNYSSELNVNALLLGDSALYLCASSSGQGSSPLHFGNGTRLTVT.

This clone showed up just once. The V gene is TRBV10-1, the J gene TRBJ2-5, with 11 nucleotides matching TRBD1. Germline V CDR1 and CDR2: WNHNN, SYGVQD (reference sequence). CDR3 length: 14 residues. V gave up 5 bases and J gave up 5 bases; unmatched junction bases: 4. CDR3 amino acids: CASSSGTGGETQYF. The CDR3 nucleotides are TGCGCCAGCAGTTCCGGGACAGGGGGTGAGACCCAGTACTTC.

The CDR3 here is CASSLDLGRGHTGELFF. The CDR3, as DNA: TGTGCCAGCAGCTTAGATTTGGGCCGGGGTCACACCGGGGAGCTGTTTTTT. This chain joins TRBV11-3 and TRBJ2-2, with D possibly being TRBD2 (5 bases). The ends were cut back, 0 bases at V and 3 bases at J, with 14 bases in the middle. The germline CDR1 and CDR2 sequences are SGHNT and YENEEA. The length of the CDR3 is 17 residues.

CDR3 DNA: TGCAGCGTCACGGACAGGGGCAATCAGCCCCAGCATTTT. It yields the protein CSVTDRGNQPQHF. The chain is built from TRBV29-1 and TRBJ1-5; 8 positions agree with TRBD1. Germline V gene lookup returns CDR1 SQVTM and CDR2 ANQGSEA. The CDR3 is made up of 13 amino acids. The junction had 3 bases not matched to a gene; V was cut back by 6 bases and J by 2 bases. The entire variable domain, with the rest obtained from reference TRBV29-1 and TRBJ1-5, is as follows: SAVISQKPSRDICQRGTSLTIQCQVDSQVTMMFWYRQQPGQSLTLIATANQGSEATYESGFVIDKFPISRPNLTFSTLTVSNMSPEDSSIYLCSVTDRGNQPQHFGDGTRLSIL.